This TCR beta chain was documented in a study of early T cells in non-severe SARS-CoV-2 infection. Study context: Sequencing targeted bulk RNA from unsorted whole blood, leaving chains unpaired.

This clonotype was picked up many times. CDR1 and CDR2 (germline): SGHTA, FQGNSA. This CDR3 has 14 residues. The V and J ends lost 0 bases and 10 bases respectively, with 12 bases between them. In TCRdb, the 5' RACE reads were re-called with MiXCR into one record per CDR3 protein. The sample lists 25,000 to 30,000 distinct CDR3 sequences; about 6.6% were seen once. The sequence was collected from an adult who was a healthcare worker with PCR-confirmed SARS-CoV-2 infection or an uninfected control (not recorded which). The input for sequencing was whole blood, taken at baseline. The V gene is TRBV7-2, the J gene TRBJ1-4, with D unresolved. The CDR3 bases are TGTGCCAGCAGCTTAGCAGGGTCAGCAAGAAAACTGTTTTTT. Its protein product is CASSLAGSARKLFF.